The 4 T cell receptor beta chains below were found in one sample sequenced in a study of cytomegalovirus exposure and HLA in healthy donors. The PCR ran on 60 Vbeta and 13 Jbeta primers. Sequenced by immunoSEQ multiplex PCR; TCRdb stores in-frame clones only, minus some. The sample spans around 130,000 clones; the ten largest clones claim approximately 1.5%. Sequencing was carried out using PBMCs. These receptors were collected from a woman in her forties in good health and CMV-seronegative.

V usage is TRBV2 and J usage is TRBJ1-5; no clear D gene. Per germline, CDR1 SNHLY and CDR2 FYNNEI. The CDR3 runs 15 residues. With 3 bases removed from V and 7 bases from J, the gap between germline ends came to 16 bases. CDR3 DNA: TGTGCCAGCAGTGACTTGGTCGGGGTAGGGCAGCCCCAGCATTTT. Translation: CASSDLVGVGQPQHF.

The J gene is TRBJ1-1, the V gene TRBV4-2; D unclear. With 0 bases removed from V and 7 bases from J, the gap between germline ends came to 18 bases. The germline gives CDR1 LGHNA, CDR2 YNFKEQ. This CDR3 is 16 amino acids long. CDR3 in amino acids: CASSQDPGVAGGEAFF. The CDR3 DNA follows: TGTGCCAGCAGCCAAGATCCCGGGGTCGCGGGAGGTGAAGCTTTCTTT.

The genes are TRBV2 and TRBJ2-3; the D gene is possibly TRBD2 (6 bases). This CDR3 is 15 amino acids long. Trimming left V 8 bases short and J 4 bases short, with 19 bases between. Germline V gives CDR1 SNHLY, CDR2 FYNNEI. The CDR3 here is CASVVFGGGADTQYF. Written as DNA, the CDR3 is TGTGCCAGCGTGGTGTTCGGGGGTGGGGCAGATACGCAGTATTTT.

This chain joins TRBV29-1 and TRBJ1-2, with TRBD1 matching 10 bases. V was pared by 2 bases and J by 8 bases, with 5 bases of the junction left unmatched. The CDR3 runs 13 residues. Germline CDR1 SQVTM, CDR2 ANQGSEA. The CDR3 protein is CSVEKGQGLGYTF. DNA of the CDR3: TGCAGCGTTGAAAAGGGACAGGGGTTGGGCTACACCTTC.